This passage covers 5 T cell receptor beta chains from one sample sequenced in a study of early T cells in non-severe SARS-CoV-2 infection. TCRdb recomputed calls from the 5' RACE reads with MiXCR, one row per CDR3 protein. This sample has around 60,000 distinct CDR3 sequences; 20% occur once, and the top ten carry 16%. This material consisted of whole blood, taken at baseline. Receptors originate from an adult who was a healthcare worker with PCR-confirmed SARS-CoV-2 infection or an uninfected control (not recorded which).

This clonotype occurred many times. V usage is TRBV3-1 and J usage is TRBJ1-6; a possible D gene is TRBD1 (5 bases). Trimming removed 3 bases at V and 16 bases at J, with 19 bases between. Germline CDR1 LGHDT, CDR2 YNNKEL (reference sequence). The CDR3 sequence is 14 residues long. CDR3 loop: CASSQGLSGGILHF. In DNA form, the CDR3 reads TGTGCCAGCAGCCAGGGACTGTCGGGGGGGATACTCCACTTT.

The V gene is TRBV9, the J gene TRBJ2-1; 7 bases map to TRBD2. Germline lookup yields CDR1 SGDLS and CDR2 YYNGEE. After removal of 8 bases from V and 5 bases from J, the junction contained 10 bases not matched to a gene. The CDR3 runs 14 residues. The CDR3 loop reads CASTGGSPHNEQFF. The CDR3 DNA follows: TGTGCCAGTACCGGGGGGTCCCCCCACAATGAGCAGTTCTTC.

V usage is TRBV12-3 or TRBV12-4 and J usage is TRBJ1-5; possible D gene TRBD1, 6 bases. V was clipped by 6 bases and J by 1 base, with 16 bases between them. This CDR3 has 16 amino acids. The CDR3 is CASSKTGPGSNQPQHF. CDR3 sequence (DNA): TGTGCCAGCAGCAAGACAGGACCGGGGAGCAATCAGCCCCAGCATTTT.

This clonotype has only a few counts. V gene TRBV20-1 combines with J gene TRBJ2-3; TRBD2 matches 14 bases. This CDR3 contains 14 residues. The germline gives CDR1 DFQATT, CDR2 SNEGSKA (reference sequence). The junction had 1 base not matched to a gene; V was cut back by 3 bases and J by 5 bases. The CDR3 bases are TGCAGTGCTAGGACTAGCGGGGGGGAAGATACGCAGTATTTT. Its protein product is CSARTSGGEDTQYF.

This chain links TRBV3-1 with TRBJ2-4; D ambiguous. Per the germline V gene, CDR1 is LGHDT and CDR2 is YNNKEL (reference sequence). V was cut by 0 bases and J by 5 bases, with 11 bases left in between. CDR3 length equals 15 residues. The CDR3 region has the DNA TGTGCCAGCAGCCAAGATAGGGTCTATCAAAACATTCAGTACTTC. Translated, it gives CASSQDRVYQNIQYF.